This TCR beta chain was documented in a study of blood T cells in healthy people across ages. A minimum of 6 million PBMCs was isolated per sample. This clonotype was observed many times. Its specificity is not known. Primed by a sample-barcoded 5' primer and a J-beta primer mix, a second PCR proceeded for about 7 to 11 cycles. Each cDNA molecule was tagged by a template-switch adaptor with 12 random nucleotides. TCRdb fed the 5' RACE reads into MiXCR, producing one record per CDR3 protein. The sample yields roughly 1,700,000 distinct CDR3 sequences, 28% seen once. The CDR3 sequence is 14 residues long. Germline V lookup: CDR1 SGHDT, CDR2 YYEEEE. The V gene lost 5 bases and the J gene lost 8 bases, with 17 bases spanning the gap. Whole-study findings and limits: The study found more naive CD4+ cells and higher diversity in long-lived than aged donors.

The chain couples TRBV5-6 to TRBJ2-1; weak D call: TRBD2 (5 bases). This TCR was recovered from a woman in her twenties or thirties in good health. Material: blood. The CDR3 loop is CASSIGSGTDEQFF. For the CDR3, the DNA is TGTGCCAGCAGTATCGGGTCGGGAACTGATGAGCAGTTCTTC.